This T cell receptor (beta chain) originates from a study of T-cell reconstitution after alpha-beta-depleted transplantation in children. The germline CDR1 and CDR2 sequences are MNHEY and SMNVEV (reference sequence). Trimming cost V 5 bases and J 5 bases, with 12 bases left between them. The CDR3 loop spans 14 amino acids. This clonotype has a count of ten or more. Its antigen is still unknown. Unique molecular identifiers were incorporated when the TCRbeta library was constructed. TCRdb re-called the PCR reads through MiXCR, storing one row per CDR3 protein. The table includes approximately 490,000 distinct CDR3 sequences, more than 9% detected once. Findings and caveats of the study: Elevated TCRbeta diversity at day 60 was traced, in some patients, to surviving recipient T cells and thymic progenitors. Newly produced T cells mostly accounted for T-cell counts and diversity one year post-transplant. There were reportedly several hundred expanded graft clones from which alpha-beta T cells came about two months after transplant.

Specimen: PBMCs, collected before TCRalphabeta/CD19-depleted stem cell transplant. The chain carries TRBV27 and TRBJ2-2, with D unclear. The sequence derives from a child aged 2 to 9 with inherited bone marrow failure, due to receive a stem cell transplant. CDR3 sequence reads: CASSNTWSTGELFF. Here the CDR3 DNA reads TGTGCCAGCAGTAATACATGGTCGACCGGGGAGCTGTTTTTT.